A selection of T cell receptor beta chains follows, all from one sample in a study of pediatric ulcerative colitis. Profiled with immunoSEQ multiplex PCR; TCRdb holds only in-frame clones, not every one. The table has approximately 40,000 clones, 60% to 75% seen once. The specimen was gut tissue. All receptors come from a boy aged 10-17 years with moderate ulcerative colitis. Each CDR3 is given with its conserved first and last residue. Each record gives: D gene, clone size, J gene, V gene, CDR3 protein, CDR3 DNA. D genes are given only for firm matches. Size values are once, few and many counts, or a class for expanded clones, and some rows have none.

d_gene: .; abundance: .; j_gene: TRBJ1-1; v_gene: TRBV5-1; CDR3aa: CASSLARYTEAFF; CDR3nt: TGCGCCAGCAGCTTGGCCAGGTACACTGAAGCTTTCTTT
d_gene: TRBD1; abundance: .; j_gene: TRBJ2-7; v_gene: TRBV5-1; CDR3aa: CASSPGTGGGEQYF; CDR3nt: TGCGCCAGCAGCCCTGGGACAGGGGGAGGCGAGCAGTACTTC
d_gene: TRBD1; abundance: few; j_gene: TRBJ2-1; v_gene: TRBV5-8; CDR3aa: CASVQIRDSAYNEQFF; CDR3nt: TGTGCCAGCGTTCAGATCCGGGACAGTGCCTACAATGAGCAGTTCTTC
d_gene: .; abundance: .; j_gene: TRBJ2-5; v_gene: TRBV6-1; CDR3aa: CASSEGPGLGETQYF; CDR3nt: TGTGCCAGCAGTGAAGGTCCAGGGCTGGGTGAGACCCAGTACTTC
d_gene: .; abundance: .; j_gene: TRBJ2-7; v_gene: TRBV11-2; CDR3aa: CASSFNSERYEQYF; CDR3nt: TGTGCCAGCAGCTTTAACAGTGAGCGCTACGAGCAGTACTTC
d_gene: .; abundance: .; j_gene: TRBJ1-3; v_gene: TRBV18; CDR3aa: CASSPPGQGGNTIYF; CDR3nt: TGTGCCAGCTCACCACCGGGGCAGGGTGGAAACACCATATATTTT
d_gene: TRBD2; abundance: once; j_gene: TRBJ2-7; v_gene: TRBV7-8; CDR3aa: CASSSLAGGLYEQYF; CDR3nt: TGTGCCAGCAGCTCACTAGCGGGGGGGCTCTACGAGCAGTACTTC
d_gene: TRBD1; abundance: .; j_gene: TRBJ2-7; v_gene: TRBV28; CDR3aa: CASSLDRAPFEQYF; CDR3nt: TGTGCCAGCAGTTTGGACAGGGCCCCCTTCGAGCAGTACTTC
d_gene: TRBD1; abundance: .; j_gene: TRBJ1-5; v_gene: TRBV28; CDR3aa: CASSLTGTGYQPQHF; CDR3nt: TGTGCCAGCAGTCTGACCGGGACAGGGTATCAGCCCCAGCATTTT
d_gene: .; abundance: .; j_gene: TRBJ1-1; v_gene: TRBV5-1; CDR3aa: CASSRDEGNTEAFF; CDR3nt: TGCGCCAGCAGCCGGGACGAGGGCAACACTGAAGCTTTCTTT
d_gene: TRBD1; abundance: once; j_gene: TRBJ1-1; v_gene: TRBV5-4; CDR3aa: CASSLKQGADTEAFF; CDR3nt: TGTGCCAGCAGCCTTAAACAGGGGGCTGACACTGAAGCTTTCTTT
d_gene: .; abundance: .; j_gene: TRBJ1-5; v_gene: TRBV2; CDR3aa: CASSVLRGGNQPQHF; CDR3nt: TGTGCCAGCAGTGTCCTCCGGGGGGGGAATCAGCCCCAGCATTTT
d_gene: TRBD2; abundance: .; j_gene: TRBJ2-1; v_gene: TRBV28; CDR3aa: CASSLPGTSPGGSNEQFF; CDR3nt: TGTGCCAGCAGTTTACCCGGGACTTCCCCGGGAGGCAGTAATGAGCAGTTCTTC
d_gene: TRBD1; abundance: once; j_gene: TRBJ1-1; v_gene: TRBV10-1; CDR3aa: CATKRTGLGAAHTEAFF; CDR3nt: TGCGCCACCAAGAGGACAGGGTTGGGAGCGGCACACACTGAAGCTTTCTTT
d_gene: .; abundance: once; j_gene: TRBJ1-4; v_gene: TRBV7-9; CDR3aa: CASSLKPTNEKLFF; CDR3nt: TGTGCCAGCAGCTTAAAACCGACTAATGAAAAACTGTTTTTT
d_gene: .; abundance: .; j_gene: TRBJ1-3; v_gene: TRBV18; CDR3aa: CASSPGAAGDGNTIYF; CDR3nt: TGTGCCAGCTCACCAGGGGCAGCGGGCGATGGAAACACCATATATTTT
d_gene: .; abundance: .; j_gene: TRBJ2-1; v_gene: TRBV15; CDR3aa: CATSRDLASEQFF; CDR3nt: TGTGCCACCAGCAGAGACCTAGCCAGTGAGCAGTTCTTC
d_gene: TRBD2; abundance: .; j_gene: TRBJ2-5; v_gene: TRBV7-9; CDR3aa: CASSRRSGSPQETQYF; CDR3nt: TGTGCCAGCAGCCGTCGGAGCGGGAGCCCCCAAGAGACCCAGTACTTC
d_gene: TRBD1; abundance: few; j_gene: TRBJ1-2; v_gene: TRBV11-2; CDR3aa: CASSLGPGTANYGYTF; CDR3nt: TGTGCCAGCAGCTTAGGGCCCGGGACAGCTAACTATGGCTACACCTTC
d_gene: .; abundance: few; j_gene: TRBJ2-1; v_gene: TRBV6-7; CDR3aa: CASSYTPQGHRQGTSYNEQFF; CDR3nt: TGTGCCAGCAGTTACACTCCCCAGGGGCACAGGCAGGGAACCTCCTACAATGAGCAGTTCTTC
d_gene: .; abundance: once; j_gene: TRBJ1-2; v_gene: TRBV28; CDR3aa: CASSPPSRGYTF; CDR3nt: TGTGCCAGCAGTCCGCCCAGTCGCGGCTACACCTTC
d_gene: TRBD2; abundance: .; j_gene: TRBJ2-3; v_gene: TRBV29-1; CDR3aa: CSVERGGTDTQYF; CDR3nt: TGCAGCGTTGAACGGGGGGGCACAGATACGCAGTATTTT
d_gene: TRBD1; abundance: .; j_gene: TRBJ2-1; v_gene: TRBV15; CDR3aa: CATSRNRQGGTDEQFF; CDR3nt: TGTGCCACCAGCAGAAACCGACAGGGGGGAACCGATGAGCAGTTCTTC
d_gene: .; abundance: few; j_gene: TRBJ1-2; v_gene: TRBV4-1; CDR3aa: CASSQDNEGVRGYTF; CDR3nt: TGCGCCAGCAGCCAAGATAATGAGGGGGTCCGTGGCTACACCTTC
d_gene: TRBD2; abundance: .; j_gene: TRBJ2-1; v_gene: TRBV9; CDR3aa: CASSSGGAANEQFF; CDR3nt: TGTGCCAGCAGTAGCGGGGGGGCCGCTAATGAGCAGTTCTTC
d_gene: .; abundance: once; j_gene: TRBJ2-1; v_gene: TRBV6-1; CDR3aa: CASSLTRDRYNEQFF; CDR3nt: TGTGCCAGCTCCCTGACGCGGGATCGATACAATGAGCAGTTCTTC
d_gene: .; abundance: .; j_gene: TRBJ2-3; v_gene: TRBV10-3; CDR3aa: CAISERDYTDTQYF; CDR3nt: TGTGCCATCAGTGAGAGGGATTACACAGATACGCAGTATTTT
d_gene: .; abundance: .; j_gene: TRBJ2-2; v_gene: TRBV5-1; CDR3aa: CASSLRRDTNTGELFF; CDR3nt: TGCGCCAGCAGCCTACGCCGGGACACAAACACCGGGGAGCTGTTTTTT
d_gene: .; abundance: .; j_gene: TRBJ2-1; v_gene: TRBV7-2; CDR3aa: CASSPAELGSYNEQFF; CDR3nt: TGTGCCAGCAGCCCGGCGGAACTGGGAAGCTACAATGAGCAGTTCTTC
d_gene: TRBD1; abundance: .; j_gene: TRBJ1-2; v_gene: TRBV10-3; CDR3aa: CAISVLDRGSLYGYTF; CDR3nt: TGTGCCATCAGTGTGCTAGACAGGGGTTCCCTCTATGGCTACACCTTC
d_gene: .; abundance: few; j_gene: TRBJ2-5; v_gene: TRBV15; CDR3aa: CATSTVEGIETQYF; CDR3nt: TGTGCCACCAGCACCGTTGAAGGAATTGAGACCCAGTACTTC
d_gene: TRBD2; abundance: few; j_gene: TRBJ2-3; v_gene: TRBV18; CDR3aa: CASSPPAGGPIGDTQYF; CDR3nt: TGTGCCAGCTCACCACCGGCGGGAGGGCCTATTGGAGATACGCAGTATTTT
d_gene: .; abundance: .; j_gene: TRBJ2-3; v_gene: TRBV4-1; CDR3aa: CASSPRVVSRNTDTQYF; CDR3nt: TGCGCCAGCAGCCCAAGGGTAGTGAGTCGAAACACAGATACGCAGTATTTT
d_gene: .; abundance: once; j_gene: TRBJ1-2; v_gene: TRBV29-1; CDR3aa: CSVEDLARRREGYTF; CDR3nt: TGCAGCGTTGAAGATCTTGCAAGGAGGCGAGAAGGCTACACCTTC
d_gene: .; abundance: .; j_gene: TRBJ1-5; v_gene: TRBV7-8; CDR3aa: CASSLAHNQPQHF; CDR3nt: TGTGCCAGCAGCTTAGCTCACAATCAGCCCCAGCATTTT
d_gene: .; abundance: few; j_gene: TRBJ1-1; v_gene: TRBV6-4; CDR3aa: CASSDSVNTEAFF; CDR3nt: TGTGCCAGCAGTGACTCAGTGAACACTGAAGCTTTCTTT